The 11 T cell receptor beta chains in this list originate from one sample, sequenced in a study of CD4+ T cells in melanoma (dated by TCRdb to between 2022 and 2023). Libraries were prepared through the immunoSEQ multiplex PCR assay. The immuneACCESS repertoire file appears here via TCRdb, limited to in-frame rearrangements. These files lack a portion of the clones; in checked studies, under half of the deficit traces to unresolved V genes, and the cause of the others is not known. Across this sample there are 10,000 or so clones, with 64% seen only once. Around an eighth of the sample is in the top ten clones. Material for sequencing was cells from a culture (not recorded whether cultured in vitro). Receptors originate from a human donor with melanoma.

V usage is TRBV5-1 and J usage is TRBJ2-3; D not resolved. The CDR3 sequence is 14 residues long. In germline, CDR1 is SGHRS, CDR2 YFSETQ. V was cut by 0 bases and J by 0 bases, with 5 bases left in between. The CDR3 region has the DNA TGCGCCAGCAGCTTGGAGACTAGCACAGATACGCAGTATTTT. Its translation: CASSLETSTDTQYF.

This clone turned up a few times. The chain employs TRBV30 and TRBJ1-3; no firm D call. V was trimmed by 4 bases and J by 0 bases, leaving 16 bases between them. The CDR3 contains 16 residues. Germline CDR1 reads GTSNPN; CDR2 reads SVGIG (reference sequence). CDR3 sequence (DNA): TGTGCCTGGACCGAGGGAGGGTTGGGCTCTGGAAACACCATATATTTT. Translated: CAWTEGGLGSGNTIYF.

This chain uses TRBV6-5 with TRBJ1-2; D unclear. Trimming removed 2 bases from V and 4 bases from J, with 17 bases in between. From germline, CDR1 is MNHEY and CDR2 SVGAGI. The CDR3 has 16 residues. The DNA for the CDR3 is TGTGCCAGCAGTTACGATCCGGGGAGCTCTGTCTATGGCTACACCTTC. It translates to CASSYDPGSSVYGYTF.

This clone was found a few times. The genes are TRBV9 and TRBJ1-5; D is unresolved. The CDR3 totals 14 residues. Germline V gene sequence: CDR1 SGDLS, CDR2 YYNGEE. Trimming pared 4 bases from V and 4 bases from J, leaving 12 bases between. The CDR3 is CASSPGLTNQPQHF. CDR3 DNA: TGTGCCAGCAGCCCAGGACTGACTAATCAGCCCCAGCATTTT.

The rearrangement links TRBV6-5 to TRBJ2-3; D call uncertain. Germline V gene lookup returns CDR1 MNHEY and CDR2 SVGAGI. The V and J ends lost 8 bases and 4 bases respectively, with 13 bases between them. The CDR3 sequence is 13 residues long. The CDR3 DNA sequence: TGTGCCAGCTCCCGAAGTGGGGCAGATACGCAGTATTTT. As protein: CASSRSGADTQYF.

V gene TRBV5-4 combines with J gene TRBJ1-2; D perhaps matches TRBD1 (6 bases). Germline lookup yields CDR1 SGHNT and CDR2 YYREEE (reference sequence). The CDR3 runs to 13 residues. The V end was cut by 4 bases, the J end by 4 bases, with 11 bases between. The CDR3 reads CASSRQVGYGYTF. As DNA, the CDR3 is TGTGCCAGCAGCCGACAGGTGGGCTATGGCTACACCTTC.

The rearrangement uses TRBV11-3 and TRBJ1-1; no definite D call. The CDR3 loop spans 13 amino acids. Germline V gene sequence: CDR1 SGHNT, CDR2 YENEEA. With 5 bases removed from V and 1 base from J, the gap between germline ends came to 8 bases. As DNA, the CDR3 is TGTGCCAGCAGCACGGTTCGGAACACTGAAGCTTTCTTT. Translation gives CASSTVRNTEAFF.

The chain links TRBV11-2 to TRBJ2-5; 8 bases are shared with TRBD2. The germline V gene has CDR1 SGHAT and CDR2 FQNNGV. The CDR3 totals 14 residues. Trimming at V came to 4 bases and at J to 5 bases, leaving 6 bases not matched to a gene. CDR3 loop: CASSSGGSRETQYF. CDR3 sequence (DNA): TGTGCCAGCAGCTCGGGGGGGTCAAGGGAGACCCAGTACTTC.

The genes are TRBV6-6 and TRBJ2-5; a possible D gene is TRBD2 (5 bases). Germline V CDR1 and CDR2: MNHNY, SVGAGI (reference sequence). The germline V and J ends were trimmed by 10 bases and 1 base, with 19 bases remaining between them. This CDR3 spans 15 amino acids. CDR3 protein: CATKGKGAGQETQYF. The DNA of the CDR3 is TGTGCCACCAAAGGGAAGGGCGCGGGCCAAGAGACCCAGTACTTC.

This clone has a single count. This sample includes further DNA sequences coding for the same CDR3. The genes are TRBV7-2 and TRBJ1-2; no clear D. This CDR3 has 12 residues. V lost 1 base and J 5 bases, leaving 5 bases between the germline ends. Germline V CDR1 and CDR2: SGHTA, FQGNSA. CDR3 sequence reads: CASSLEGYGYTF. In DNA form, the CDR3 reads TGTGCCAGCAGCTTAGAAGGGTATGGCTACACCTTC.

This clone turned up a few times. This chain connects TRBV5-1 to TRBJ1-2; 9 nucleotides line up with TRBD1. The V gene's germline CDR1 is SGHRS and CDR2 YFSETQ. V lost 7 bases and J lost 8; bases outside the gene matches: 18. This CDR3 contains 16 residues. This CDR3 is CASANQPGQGSGGYTF. In nucleotides, the CDR3 is TGCGCCAGCGCCAATCAACCCGGACAGGGGTCGGGCGGCTACACCTTC.